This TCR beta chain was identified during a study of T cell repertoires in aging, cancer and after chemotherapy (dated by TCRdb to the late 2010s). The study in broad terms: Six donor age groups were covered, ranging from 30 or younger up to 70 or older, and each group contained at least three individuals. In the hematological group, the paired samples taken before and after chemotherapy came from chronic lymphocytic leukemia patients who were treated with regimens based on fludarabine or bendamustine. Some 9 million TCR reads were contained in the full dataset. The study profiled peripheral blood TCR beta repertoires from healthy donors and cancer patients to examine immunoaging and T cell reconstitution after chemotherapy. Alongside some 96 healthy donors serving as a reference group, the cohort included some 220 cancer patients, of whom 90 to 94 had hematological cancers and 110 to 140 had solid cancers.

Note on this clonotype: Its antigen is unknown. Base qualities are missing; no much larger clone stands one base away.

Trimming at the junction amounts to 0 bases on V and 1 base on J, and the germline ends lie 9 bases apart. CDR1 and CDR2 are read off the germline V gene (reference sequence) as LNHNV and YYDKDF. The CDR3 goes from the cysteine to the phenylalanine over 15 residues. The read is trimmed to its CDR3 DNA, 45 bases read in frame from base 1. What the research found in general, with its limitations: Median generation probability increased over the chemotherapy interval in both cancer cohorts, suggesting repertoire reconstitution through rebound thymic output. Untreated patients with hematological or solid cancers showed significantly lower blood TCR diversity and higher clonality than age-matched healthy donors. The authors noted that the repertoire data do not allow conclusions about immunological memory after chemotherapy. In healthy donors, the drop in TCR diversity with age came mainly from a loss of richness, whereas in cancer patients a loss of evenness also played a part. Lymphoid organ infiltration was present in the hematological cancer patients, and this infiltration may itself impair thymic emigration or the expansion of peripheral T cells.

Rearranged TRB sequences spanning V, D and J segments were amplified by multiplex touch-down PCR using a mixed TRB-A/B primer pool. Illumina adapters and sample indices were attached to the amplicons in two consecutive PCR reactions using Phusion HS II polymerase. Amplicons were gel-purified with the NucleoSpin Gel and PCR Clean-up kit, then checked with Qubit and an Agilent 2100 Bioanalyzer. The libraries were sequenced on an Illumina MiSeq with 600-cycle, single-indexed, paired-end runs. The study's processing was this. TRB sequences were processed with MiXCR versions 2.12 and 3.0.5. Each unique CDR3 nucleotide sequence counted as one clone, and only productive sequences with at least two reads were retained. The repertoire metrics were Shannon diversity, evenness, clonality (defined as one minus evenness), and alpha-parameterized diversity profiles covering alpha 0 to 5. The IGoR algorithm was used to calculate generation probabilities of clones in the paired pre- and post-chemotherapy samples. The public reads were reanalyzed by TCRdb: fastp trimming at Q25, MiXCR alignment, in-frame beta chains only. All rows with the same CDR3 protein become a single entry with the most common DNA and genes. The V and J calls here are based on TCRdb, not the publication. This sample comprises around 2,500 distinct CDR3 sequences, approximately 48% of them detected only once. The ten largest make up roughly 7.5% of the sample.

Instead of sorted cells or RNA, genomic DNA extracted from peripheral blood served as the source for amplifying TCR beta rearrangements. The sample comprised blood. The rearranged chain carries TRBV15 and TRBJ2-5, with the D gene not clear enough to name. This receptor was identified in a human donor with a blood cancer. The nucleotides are TGTGCCACCAGCAGAGATAAGGGCCTCCAAGAGACCCAGTACTTC. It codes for CATSRDKGLQETQYF.